This T cell receptor (beta chain) was sequenced in a study of post-analysis software for immune sequencing data. At the level of the study: Relapsing-remitting, secondary progressive and progressive-relapsing courses of multiple sclerosis were included.

General study results and limits: Controls showed significantly higher normalized Chao1 diversity than did multiple sclerosis patients. Five or six TRBV segments, TRBV5-6, TRBV5-1 and TRBV20-1 among them, were found more frequent in patients than controls.

As for this clonotype: Its matching antigen is unknown.

The CDR3 spans 15 residues. From germline, CDR1 is MNHEY and CDR2 SVGAGI. Trimming took 0 bases from V and 2 from J, leaving 11 bases between them. Sequencing libraries made from TCR beta cDNA carried unique molecular identifiers. TCRdb passed the PCR reads through MiXCR, listing each CDR3 protein once. The table shows approximately 400,000 distinct CDR3 sequences, with about a third occurring only once. The sample consisted of blood. V usage is TRBV6-5 and J usage is TRBJ2-7; no reliable D call. The origin of this receptor is a girl under 18 with multiple sclerosis. CDR3 sequence (DNA): TGTGCCAGCAGTTACTCGATCTTCGGACCCTACGAGCAGTACTTC. The encoded protein is CASSYSIFGPYEQYF.